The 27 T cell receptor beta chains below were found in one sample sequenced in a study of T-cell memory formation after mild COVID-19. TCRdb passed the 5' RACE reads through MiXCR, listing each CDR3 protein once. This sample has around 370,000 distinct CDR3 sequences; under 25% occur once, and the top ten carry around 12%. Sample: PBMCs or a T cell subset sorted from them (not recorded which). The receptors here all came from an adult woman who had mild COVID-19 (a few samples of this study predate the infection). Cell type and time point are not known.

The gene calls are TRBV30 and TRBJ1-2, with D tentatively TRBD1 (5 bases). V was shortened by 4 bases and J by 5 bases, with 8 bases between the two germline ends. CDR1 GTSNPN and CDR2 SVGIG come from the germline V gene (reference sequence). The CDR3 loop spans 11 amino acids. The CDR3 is CAWTGGYGYTF. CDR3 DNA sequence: TGTGCCTGGACGGGGGGGTATGGCTACACCTTC.

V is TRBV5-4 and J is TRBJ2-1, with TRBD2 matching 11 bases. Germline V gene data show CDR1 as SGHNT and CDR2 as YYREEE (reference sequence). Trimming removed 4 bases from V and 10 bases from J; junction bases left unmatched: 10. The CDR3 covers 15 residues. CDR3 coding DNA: TGTGCCAGCAGCCCACCGACTAGCGGGAACCAGGAGCAGTTCTTC. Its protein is CASSPPTSGNQEQFF. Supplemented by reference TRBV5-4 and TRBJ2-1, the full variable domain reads ETGVTQSPTHLIKTRGQQVTLRCSSQSGHNTVSWYQQALGQGPQFIFQYYREEENGRGNFPPRFSGLQFPNYSSELNVNALELDDSALYLCASSPPTSGNQEQFFGPGTRLTVL.

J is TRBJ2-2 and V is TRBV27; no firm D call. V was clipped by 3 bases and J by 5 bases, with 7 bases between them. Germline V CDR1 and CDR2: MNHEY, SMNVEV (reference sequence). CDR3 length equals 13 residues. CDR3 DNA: TGTGCCAGCAGTTTTCGACAAACCGGGGAGCTGTTTTTT. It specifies CASSFRQTGELFF.

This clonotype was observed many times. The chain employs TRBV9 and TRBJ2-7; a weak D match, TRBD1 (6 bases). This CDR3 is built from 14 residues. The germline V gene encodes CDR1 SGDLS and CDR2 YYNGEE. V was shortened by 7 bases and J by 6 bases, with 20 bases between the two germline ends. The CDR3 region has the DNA TGTGCCAGCCAAGGAGTGGGGGCTAGGAGCGAGCAGTACTTC. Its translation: CASQGVGARSEQYF.

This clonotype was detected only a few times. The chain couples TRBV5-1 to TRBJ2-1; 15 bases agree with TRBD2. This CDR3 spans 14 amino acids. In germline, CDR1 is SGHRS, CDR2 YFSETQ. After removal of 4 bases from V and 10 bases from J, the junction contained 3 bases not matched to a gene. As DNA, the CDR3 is TGCGCCAGCAGCCGGACTAGCGGGAGGGTAGAGCAGTTCTTC. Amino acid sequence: CASSRTSGRVEQFF.

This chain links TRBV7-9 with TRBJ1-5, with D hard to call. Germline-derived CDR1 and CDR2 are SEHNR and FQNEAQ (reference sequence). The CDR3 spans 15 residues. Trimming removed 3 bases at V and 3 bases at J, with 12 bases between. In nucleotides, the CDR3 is TGTGCCAGCAGCTTCCGGCCGGACTTCAATCAGCCCCAGCATTTT. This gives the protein CASSFRPDFNQPQHF.

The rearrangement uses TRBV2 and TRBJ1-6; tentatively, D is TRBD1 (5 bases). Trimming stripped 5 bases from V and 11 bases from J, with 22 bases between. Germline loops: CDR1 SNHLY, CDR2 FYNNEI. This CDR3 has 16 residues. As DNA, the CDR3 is TGTGCCAGCAGTTTGTTGACCGGAATGGGGGGGGCACCCCTCCACTTT. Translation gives CASSLLTGMGGAPLHF.

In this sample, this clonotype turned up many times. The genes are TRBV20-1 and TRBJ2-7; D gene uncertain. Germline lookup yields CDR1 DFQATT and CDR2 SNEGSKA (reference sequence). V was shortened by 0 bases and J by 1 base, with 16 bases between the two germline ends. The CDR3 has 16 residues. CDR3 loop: CSARDPAGGGSYEQYF. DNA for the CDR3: TGCAGTGCTAGAGACCCGGCCGGTGGCGGTTCCTACGAGCAGTACTTC.

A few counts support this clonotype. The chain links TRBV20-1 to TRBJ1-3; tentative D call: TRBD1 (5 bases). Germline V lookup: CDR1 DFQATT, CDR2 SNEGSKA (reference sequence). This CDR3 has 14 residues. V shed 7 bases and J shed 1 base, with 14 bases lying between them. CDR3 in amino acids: CSVSGLGSGNTIYF. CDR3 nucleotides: TGCAGTGTCTCGGGGCTTGGGTCTGGAAACACCATATATTTT.

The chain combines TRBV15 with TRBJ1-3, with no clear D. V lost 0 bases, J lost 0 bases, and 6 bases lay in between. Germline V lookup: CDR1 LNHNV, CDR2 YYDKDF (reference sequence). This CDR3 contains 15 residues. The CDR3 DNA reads TGTGCCACCAGCAGAGATCCGGACTCTGGAAACACCATATATTTT. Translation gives CATSRDPDSGNTIYF.

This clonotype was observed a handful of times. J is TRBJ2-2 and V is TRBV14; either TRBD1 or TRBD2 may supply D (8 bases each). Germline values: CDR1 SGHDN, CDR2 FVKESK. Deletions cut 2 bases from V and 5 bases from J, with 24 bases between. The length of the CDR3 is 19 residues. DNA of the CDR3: TGTGCCAGCAGCCAACTATGGACAGGGATTAGCGGGGTAACCGGGGAGCTGTTTTTT. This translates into CASSQLWTGISGVTGELFF.

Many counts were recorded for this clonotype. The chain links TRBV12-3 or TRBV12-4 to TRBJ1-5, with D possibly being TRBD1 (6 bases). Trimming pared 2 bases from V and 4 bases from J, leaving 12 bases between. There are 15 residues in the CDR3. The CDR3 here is CASSLQGLGNQPQHF. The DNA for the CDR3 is TGTGCCAGCAGTTTACAGGGGCTTGGGAATCAGCCCCAGCATTTT.

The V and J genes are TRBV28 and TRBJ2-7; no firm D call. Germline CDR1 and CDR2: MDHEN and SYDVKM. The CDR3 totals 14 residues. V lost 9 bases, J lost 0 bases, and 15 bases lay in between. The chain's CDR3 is CASQTTWSSYEQYF. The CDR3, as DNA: TGTGCCAGTCAGACGACTTGGAGCTCCTACGAGCAGTACTTC. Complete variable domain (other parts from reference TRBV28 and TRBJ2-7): DVKVTQSSRYLVKRTGEKVFLECVQDMDHENMFWYRQDPGLGLRLIYFSYDVKMKEKGDIPEGYSVSREKKERFSLILESASTNQTSMYLCASQTTWSSYEQYFGPGTRLTVT.

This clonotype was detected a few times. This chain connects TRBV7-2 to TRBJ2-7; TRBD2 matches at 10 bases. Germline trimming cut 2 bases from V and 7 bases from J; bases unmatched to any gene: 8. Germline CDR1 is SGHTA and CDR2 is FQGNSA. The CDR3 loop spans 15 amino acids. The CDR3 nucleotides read TGTGCCAGCAGCTTACGAACTAGCGGGACGGGGGAGCAGTACTTC. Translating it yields CASSLRTSGTGEQYF.

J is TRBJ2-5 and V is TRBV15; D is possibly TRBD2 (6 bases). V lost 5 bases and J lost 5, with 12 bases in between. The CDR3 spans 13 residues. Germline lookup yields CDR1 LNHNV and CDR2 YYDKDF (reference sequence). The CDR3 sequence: CATSPRLEETQYF. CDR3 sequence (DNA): TGTGCCACCAGCCCTCGACTAGAGGAGACCCAGTACTTC.

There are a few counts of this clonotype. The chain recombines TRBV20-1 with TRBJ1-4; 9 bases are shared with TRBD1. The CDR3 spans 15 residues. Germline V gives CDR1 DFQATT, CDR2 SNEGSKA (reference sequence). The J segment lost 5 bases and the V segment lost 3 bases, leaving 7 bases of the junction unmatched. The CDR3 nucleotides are TGCAGTGCTAGCGGCCCAGACAGGGGGAATGAAAAACTGTTTTTT. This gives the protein CSASGPDRGNEKLFF.

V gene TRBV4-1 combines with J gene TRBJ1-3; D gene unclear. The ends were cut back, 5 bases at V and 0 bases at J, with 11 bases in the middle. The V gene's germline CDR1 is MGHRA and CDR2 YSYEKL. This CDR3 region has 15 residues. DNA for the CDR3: TGCGCCAGCAGCACGCGCCTTCGCTCTGGAAACACCATATATTTT. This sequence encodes CASSTRLRSGNTIYF.

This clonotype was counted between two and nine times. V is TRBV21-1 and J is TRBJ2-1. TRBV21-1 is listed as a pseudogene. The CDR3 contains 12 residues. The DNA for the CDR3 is TGTGCCAGCAGCAAAGGAATCAATGAGCAGTTCTTC. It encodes CASSKGINEQFF.

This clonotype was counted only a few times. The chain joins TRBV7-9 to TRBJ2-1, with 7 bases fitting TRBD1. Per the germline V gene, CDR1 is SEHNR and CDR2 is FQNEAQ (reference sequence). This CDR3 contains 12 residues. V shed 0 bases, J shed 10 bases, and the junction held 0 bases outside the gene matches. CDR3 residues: CASSLATGEQFF. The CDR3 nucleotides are TGTGCCAGCAGCTTAGCGACAGGGGAGCAGTTCTTC. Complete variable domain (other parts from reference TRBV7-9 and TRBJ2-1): DTGVSQNPRHKITKRGQNVTFRCDPISEHNRLYWYRQTLGQGPEFLTYFQNEAQLEKSRLLSDRFSAERPKGSFSTLEIQRTEQGDSAMYLCASSLATGEQFFGPGTRLTVL.

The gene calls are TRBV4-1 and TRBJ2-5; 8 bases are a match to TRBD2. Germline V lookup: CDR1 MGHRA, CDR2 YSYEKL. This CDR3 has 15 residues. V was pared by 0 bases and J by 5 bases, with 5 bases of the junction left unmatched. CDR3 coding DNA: TGCGCCAGCAGCCAAGATCGGGAGGGCGGGGAGACCCAGTACTTC. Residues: CASSQDREGGETQYF.

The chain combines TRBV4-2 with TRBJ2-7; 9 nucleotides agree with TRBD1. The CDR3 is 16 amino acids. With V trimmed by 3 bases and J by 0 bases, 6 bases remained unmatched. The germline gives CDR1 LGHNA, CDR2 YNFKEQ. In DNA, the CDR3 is TGTGCCAGCAGCCAGGCCCCGGGACAGGGCTCCTACGAGCAGTACTTC. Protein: CASSQAPGQGSYEQYF.

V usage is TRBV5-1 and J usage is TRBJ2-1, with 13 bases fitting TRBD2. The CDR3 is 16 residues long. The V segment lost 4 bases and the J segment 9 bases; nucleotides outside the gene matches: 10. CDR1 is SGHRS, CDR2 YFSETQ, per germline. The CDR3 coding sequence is TGCGCCAGCAGCGAAACTAGCGGGGGGGCTTATGGTGAGCAGTTCTTC. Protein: CASSETSGGAYGEQFF.

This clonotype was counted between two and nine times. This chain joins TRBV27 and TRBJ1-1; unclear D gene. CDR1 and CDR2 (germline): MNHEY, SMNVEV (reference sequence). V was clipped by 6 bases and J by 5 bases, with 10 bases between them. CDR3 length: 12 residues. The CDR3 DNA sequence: TGTGCCAGCAGCCAGACGGGGACTGAAGCTTTCTTT. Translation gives CASSQTGTEAFF.

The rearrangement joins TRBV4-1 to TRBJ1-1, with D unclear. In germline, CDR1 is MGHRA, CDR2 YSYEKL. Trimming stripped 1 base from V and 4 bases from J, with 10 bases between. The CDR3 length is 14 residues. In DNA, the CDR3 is TGCGCCAGCAGCCAAGCTACTCCGGTCACTGAAGCTTTCTTT. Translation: CASSQATPVTEAFF.

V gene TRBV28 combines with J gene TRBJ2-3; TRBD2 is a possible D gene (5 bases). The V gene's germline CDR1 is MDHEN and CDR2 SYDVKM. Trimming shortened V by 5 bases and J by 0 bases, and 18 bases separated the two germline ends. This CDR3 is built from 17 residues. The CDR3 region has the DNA TGTGCCAGCAGTGCCGGCGGACGGAGGATTAGCACAGATACGCAGTATTTT. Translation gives CASSAGGRRISTDTQYF.

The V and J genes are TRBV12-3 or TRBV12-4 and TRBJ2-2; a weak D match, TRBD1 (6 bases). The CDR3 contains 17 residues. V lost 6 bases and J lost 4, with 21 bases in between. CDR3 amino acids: CASSNRVGSKGTGELFF. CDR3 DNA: TGTGCCAGCAGCAACAGGGTTGGCAGTAAGGGCACCGGGGAGCTGTTTTTT.

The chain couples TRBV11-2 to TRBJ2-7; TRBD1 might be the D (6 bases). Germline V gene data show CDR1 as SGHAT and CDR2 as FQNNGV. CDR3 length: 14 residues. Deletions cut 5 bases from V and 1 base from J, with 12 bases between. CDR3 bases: TGTGCCAGCAGCCCTAACAGGGTATCCTACGAGCAGTACTTC. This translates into CASSPNRVSYEQYF.